This TCR beta chain was identified in a study of post-analysis software for immune sequencing data. This clonotype was seen once. Its matching antigen is unknown. An end of the junction does not agree with germline; a read error may underlie this. Unique molecular identifiers featured in each of the TCR beta cDNA libraries. TCRdb recomputed calls from the PCR reads with MiXCR, one row per CDR3 protein. Among 820,000 or so distinct CDR3 sequences listed, roughly 50% were seen once. Germline V gene sequence: CDR1 SGHAT, CDR2 FQNNGV. The CDR3 loop spans 15 amino acids. General study points: TRBV5-6, TRBV5-1 and TRBV20-1 were among five TRBV segments more frequent in patients than controls.

The source material was blood. The rearrangement links TRBV11-2 to TRBJ1-1, with D unresolved. This sequence was found in a girl between 10 and 17 years old with multiple sclerosis. For the CDR3, the DNA is TGTACCAGCAGCTTGTCCAGAGGAGCGGACACTGAAGCTTTCTTT. This gives the protein CTSSLSRGADTEAFF.